One and the same sample provided the 3 T cell receptor delta chains below, sequenced in a study of γδ T cells in repeated Plasmodium falciparum infection. Bulk repertoires came from Vgamma9/Vdelta2+ or Vdelta2-negative gammadelta T cells flow-sorted from PBMC. TCRdb re-called the multiplex PCR reads via CATT. The sample carries 93,000 or so delta-chain clones, 0.75% to 1% recorded once. The specimen sequenced was gamma-delta T cells from blood. The receptor source for this set is a pool of human donors (malaria-infected and uninfected, not separated).

Note on this clone: Only one base separates this from a far larger clonotype, so it likely reflects a read error. The same CDR3 arises from other DNA sequences in this sample as well. This chain uses TRDV2 with TRDJ3; D may be TRDD3 (6 bases). Here the J gene came from matching the DNA to germline, since TCRdb omits it. CDR1 and CDR2 (germline): GEAIGNYY, EKD. There are 20 residues in the CDR3. Between the trimmed V and J ends, which lost 1 base and 2 bases, there was a span of 20 bases. CDR3 DNA: TGTGCCTGTGACACGACGGAACTGGGAGATACCCCCTGGGACACCCGACAGATGTTTTTC. This sequence encodes CACDTTELGDTPWDTRQMFF.

This clone turned up a few times. This DNA's translation and the protein TCRdb lists, from a much larger clone, do not match at residue 20, likely due to a read error; the protein shown is translated from the DNA. The V gene was identified as TRDV2, while no J gene was called; TRDD3, as called in the table, went unchecked against the DNA. The CDR3 consists of 22 residues. Per germline, CDR1 GEAIGNYY and CDR2 EKD. Written as DNA, the CDR3 is TGTGCCTGTGACACTGTTTCCAGGGGGTCAGTACCGGTTTATCTAGACACCGATAAATTCATCTTT. Translation gives CACDTVSRGSVPVYLDTDKFIF.

Notes on this clone: It is likely a read error: a sequence one base away is far more abundant. The V gene is TRDV1, but the J gene lacks a call; the table gives TRDD3 as D, unverified against the DNA. Germline V gives CDR1 TSWWSYY, CDR2 QGS. The CDR3 has 21 residues. CDR3 sequence reads: CALGEILFDWGILLFTDKLIF. In DNA, the CDR3 is TGTGCTCTTGGGGAAATCCTGTTCGACTGGGGGATACTCCTCTTCACCGATAAACTCATCTTC.